Listed here are 3 T cell receptor beta chains from one sample, sequenced in a study of blood T cell repertoires in COVID-19. TCRdb keeps only in-frame clones here, not all; method: immunoSEQ multiplex PCR. The sample holds about 180,000 clones, just over 85% seen once. The sequencing input was peripheral blood. These receptors came from a man aged 45-65 years with active or convalescent COVID-19.

This clone has just one count. The chain links TRBV24-1 to TRBJ2-5; 9 bases fit TRBD1. The germline V gene has CDR1 KGHDR and CDR2 SFDVKD. J was trimmed by 1 base and V by 5 bases; bases with no gene match: 1. The CDR3 is made up of 14 amino acids. The CDR3 DNA follows: TGTGCCACCAGTGGGGGACAGGGCCAAGAGACCCAGTACTTC. Amino acid sequence: CATSGGQGQETQYF.

This sequence joins TRBV18 and TRBJ2-5; tentative D call: TRBD1 (6 bases). The CDR3 has 14 residues. V was cut by 4 bases and J by 1 base, with 10 bases left in between. Germline V gene sequence: CDR1 KGHSH, CDR2 LQKENI. CDR3 region: CASSHSTGQETQYF. The CDR3 nucleotides read TGTGCCAGCTCACATTCGACAGGCCAAGAGACCCAGTACTTC.

This sequence joins TRBV3-1 (or the pseudogene TRBV3-2) and TRBJ2-7, with D tentatively TRBD1 (5 bases). There are 14 residues in the CDR3. V lost 4 bases and J 7 bases, leaving 17 bases between the germline ends. The germline V gene has CDR1 LGHDT and CDR2 YNNKEL (reference sequence). The CDR3 DNA is TGTGCCAGCAGCCCCAGGGAACCAGGTTTGGAGCAGTACTTC. It codes for CASSPREPGLEQYF.